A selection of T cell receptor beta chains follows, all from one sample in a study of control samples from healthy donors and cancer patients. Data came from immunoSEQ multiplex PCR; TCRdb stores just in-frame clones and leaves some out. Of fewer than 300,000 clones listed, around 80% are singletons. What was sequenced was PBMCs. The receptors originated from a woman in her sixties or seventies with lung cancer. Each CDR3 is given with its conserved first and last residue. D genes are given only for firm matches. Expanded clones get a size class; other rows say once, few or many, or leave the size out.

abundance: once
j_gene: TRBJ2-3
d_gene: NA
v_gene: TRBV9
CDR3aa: CASSVGKDTQYF
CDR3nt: TGTGCCAGCAGCGTAGGCAAAGATACGCAGTATTTT

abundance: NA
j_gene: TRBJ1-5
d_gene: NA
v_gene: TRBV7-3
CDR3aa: CASSLEGGGPQHF
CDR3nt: TGTGCCAGCAGCTTAGAAGGAGGTGGGCCCCAGCATTTT

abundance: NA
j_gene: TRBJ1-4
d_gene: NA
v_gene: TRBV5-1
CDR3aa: CASSLQALGEKLFF
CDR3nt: TGCGCCAGCAGCTTACAGGCTTTGGGGGAAAAACTGTTTTTT

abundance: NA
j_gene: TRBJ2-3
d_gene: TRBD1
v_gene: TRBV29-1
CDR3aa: CSVDSALGQGVTDTQYF
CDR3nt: TGCAGCGTTGATTCTGCCCTTGGACAGGGCGTAACAGATACGCAGTATTTT

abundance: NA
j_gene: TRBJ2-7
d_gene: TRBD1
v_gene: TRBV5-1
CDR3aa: CASSLKETGSYEQYF
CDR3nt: TGCGCCAGCAGCTTGAAAGAGACAGGGTCCTACGAGCAGTACTTC

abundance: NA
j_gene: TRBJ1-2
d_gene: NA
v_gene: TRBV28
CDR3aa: CASSFTDAPYGYTF
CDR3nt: TGTGCCAGCAGTTTTACGGATGCTCCTTATGGCTACACCTTC

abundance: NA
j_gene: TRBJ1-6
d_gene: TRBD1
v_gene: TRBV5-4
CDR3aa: CASRKDRTSNSPLHF
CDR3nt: TGTGCCAGCAGAAAGGACAGGACCAGTAATTCACCCCTCCACTTT

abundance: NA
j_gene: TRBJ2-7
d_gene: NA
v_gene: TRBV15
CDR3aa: CATSRDWGRGRVYEQYF
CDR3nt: TGTGCCACCAGCAGGGATTGGGGCAGGGGACGGGTATACGAGCAGTACTTC

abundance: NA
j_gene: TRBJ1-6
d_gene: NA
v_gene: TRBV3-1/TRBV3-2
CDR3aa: CASSQWSQEDNSPLHF
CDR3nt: TGTGCCAGCAGCCAATGGTCCCAAGAGGATAATTCACCCCTCCACTTT

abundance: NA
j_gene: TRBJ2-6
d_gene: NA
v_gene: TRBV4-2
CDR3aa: CASSQGGANVLTF
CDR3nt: TGTGCCAGCAGCCAAGGGGGGGCCAACGTCCTGACTTTC

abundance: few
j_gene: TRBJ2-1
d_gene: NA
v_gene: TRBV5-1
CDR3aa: CASSPSGPYPYNEQFF
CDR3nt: TGCGCCAGCAGCCCCTCCGGGCCATACCCTTACAATGAGCAGTTCTTC

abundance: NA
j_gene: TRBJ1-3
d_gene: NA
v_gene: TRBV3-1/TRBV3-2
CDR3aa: CASSGRGPSSGNTIYF
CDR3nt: TGTGCCAGCAGCGGTCGAGGACCAAGCTCTGGAAACACCATATATTTT

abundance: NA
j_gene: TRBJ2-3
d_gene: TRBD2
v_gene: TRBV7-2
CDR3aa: CASSAQLAGGTDTQYF
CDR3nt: TGTGCCAGCAGCGCACAACTAGCGGGAGGGACAGATACGCAGTATTTT

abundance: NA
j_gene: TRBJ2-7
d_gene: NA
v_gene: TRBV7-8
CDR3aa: CASSWTGTYEQYF
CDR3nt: TGTGCCAGCAGCTGGACTGGGACTTACGAGCAGTACTTC

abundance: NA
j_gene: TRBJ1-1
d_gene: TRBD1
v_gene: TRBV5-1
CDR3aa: CASSWDRGNTEAFF
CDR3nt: TGCGCCAGCAGCTGGGACAGGGGGAACACTGAAGCTTTCTTT

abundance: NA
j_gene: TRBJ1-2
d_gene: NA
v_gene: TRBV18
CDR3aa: CASSSIGPDMGNYGYTF
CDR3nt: TGTGCCAGCTCATCTATCGGGCCCGATATGGGCAACTATGGCTACACCTTC

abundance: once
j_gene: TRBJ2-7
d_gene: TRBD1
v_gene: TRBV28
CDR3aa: CASSSRQGQYF
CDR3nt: TGTGCCAGCAGTTCCCGACAGGGCCAGTACTTC

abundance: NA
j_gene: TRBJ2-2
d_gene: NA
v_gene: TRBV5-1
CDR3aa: CASTLSGDLDTGELFF
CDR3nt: TGCGCCAGCACCCTATCGGGGGATTTGGACACCGGGGAGCTGTTTTTT

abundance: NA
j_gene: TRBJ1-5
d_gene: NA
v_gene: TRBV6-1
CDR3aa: CASSEAGPGPQHF
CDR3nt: TGTGCCAGCAGTGAAGCAGGGCCGGGGCCCCAGCATTTT

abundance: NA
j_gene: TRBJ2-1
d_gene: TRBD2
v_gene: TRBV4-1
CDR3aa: CASSPGTSGGEGQFF
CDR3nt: TGCGCCAGCAGCCCTGGGACTAGCGGGGGGGAGGGGCAGTTCTTC

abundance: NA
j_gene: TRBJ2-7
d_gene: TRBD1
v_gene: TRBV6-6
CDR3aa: CASSYRTGGTLYEQYF
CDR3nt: TGTGCCAGCAGTTACCGTACAGGGGGCACTCTCTACGAGCAGTACTTC

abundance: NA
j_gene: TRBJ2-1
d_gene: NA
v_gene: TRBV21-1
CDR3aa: CASSKGITSVEIGGTYNEQFF
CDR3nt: TGTGCCAGCAGCAAAGGTATAACTAGCGTAGAGATAGGGGGGACCTACAATGAGCAGTTCTTC

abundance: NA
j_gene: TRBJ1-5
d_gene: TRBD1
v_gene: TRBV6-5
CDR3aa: CASSGDRAIQPQHF
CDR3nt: TGTGCCAGCAGCGGGGACAGGGCAATCCAGCCCCAGCATTTT

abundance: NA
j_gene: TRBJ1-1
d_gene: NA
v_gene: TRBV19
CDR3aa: CASRTLVRTPEAFF
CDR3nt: TGTGCCAGTAGGACGTTGGTCCGAACACCTGAAGCTTTCTTT

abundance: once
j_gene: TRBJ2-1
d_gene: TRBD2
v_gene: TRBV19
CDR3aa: CASRTLAGVYNEQFF
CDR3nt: TGTGCCAGTCGAACTTTAGCGGGAGTCTACAATGAGCAGTTCTTC

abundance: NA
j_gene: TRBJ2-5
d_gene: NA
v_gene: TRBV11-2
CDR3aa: CASSLFRGQETQYF
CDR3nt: TGTGCCAGCAGCTTATTCCGGGGCCAAGAGACCCAGTACTTC

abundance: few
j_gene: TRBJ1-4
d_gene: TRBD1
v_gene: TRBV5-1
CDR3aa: CASRPGTGVEKLFF
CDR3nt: TGCGCCAGCAGACCCGGGACAGGGGTTGAAAAACTGTTTTTT

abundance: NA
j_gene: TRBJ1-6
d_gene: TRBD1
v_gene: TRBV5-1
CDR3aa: CASSLVGQGESPLHF
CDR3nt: TGCGCCAGCAGCTTGGTAGGCCAGGGGGAATCACCCCTCCACTTT